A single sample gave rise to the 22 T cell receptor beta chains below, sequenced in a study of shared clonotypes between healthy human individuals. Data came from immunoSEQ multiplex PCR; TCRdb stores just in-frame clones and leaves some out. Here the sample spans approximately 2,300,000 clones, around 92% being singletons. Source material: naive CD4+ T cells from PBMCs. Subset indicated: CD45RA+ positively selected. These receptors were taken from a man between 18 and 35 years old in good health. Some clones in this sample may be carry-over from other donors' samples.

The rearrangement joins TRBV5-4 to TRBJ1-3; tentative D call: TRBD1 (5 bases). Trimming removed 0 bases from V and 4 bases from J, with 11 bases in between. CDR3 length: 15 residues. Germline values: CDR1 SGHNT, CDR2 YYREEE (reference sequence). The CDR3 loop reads CASSLDKGRGNTIYF. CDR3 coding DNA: TGTGCCAGCAGCTTGGACAAGGGGAGGGGAAACACCATATATTTT. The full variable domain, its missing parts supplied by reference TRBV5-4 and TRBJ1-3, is ETGVTQSPTHLIKTRGQQVTLRCSSQSGHNTVSWYQQALGQGPQFIFQYYREEENGRGNFPPRFSGLQFPNYSSELNVNALELDDSALYLCASSLDKGRGNTIYFGEGSWLTVV.

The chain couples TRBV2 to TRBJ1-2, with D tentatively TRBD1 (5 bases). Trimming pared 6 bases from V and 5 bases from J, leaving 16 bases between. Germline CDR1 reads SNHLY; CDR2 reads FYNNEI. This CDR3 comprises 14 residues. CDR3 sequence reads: CASRLGRTRYGYTF. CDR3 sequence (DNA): TGTGCCAGCAGATTGGGACGGACTAGGTATGGCTACACCTTC.

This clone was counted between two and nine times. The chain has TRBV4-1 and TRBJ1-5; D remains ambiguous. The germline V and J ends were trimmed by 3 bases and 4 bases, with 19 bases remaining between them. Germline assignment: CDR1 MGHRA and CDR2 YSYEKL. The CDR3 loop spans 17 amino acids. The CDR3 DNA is TGCGCCAGCAGCCAGACTCCGACTGATACCGGTAATCAGCCCCAGCATTTT. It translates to CASSQTPTDTGNQPQHF.

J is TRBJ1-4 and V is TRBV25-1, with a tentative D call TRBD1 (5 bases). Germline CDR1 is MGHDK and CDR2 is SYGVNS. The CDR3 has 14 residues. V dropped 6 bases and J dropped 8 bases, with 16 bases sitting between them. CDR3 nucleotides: TGTGCCAGCAGGACCAACGCCGGGGGGGAAAAACTGTTTTTT. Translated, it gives CASRTNAGGEKLFF.

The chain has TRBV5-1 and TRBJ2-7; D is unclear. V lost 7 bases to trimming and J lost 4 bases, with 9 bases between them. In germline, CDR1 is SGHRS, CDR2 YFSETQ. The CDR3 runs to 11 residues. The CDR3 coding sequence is TGCGCCAGCGCCAGGTTATACGAGCAGTACTTC. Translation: CASARLYEQYF.

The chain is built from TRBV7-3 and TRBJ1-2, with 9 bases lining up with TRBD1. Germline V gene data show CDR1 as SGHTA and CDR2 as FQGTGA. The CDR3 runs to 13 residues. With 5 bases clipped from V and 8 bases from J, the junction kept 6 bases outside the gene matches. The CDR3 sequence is CASSNQTGGGYTF. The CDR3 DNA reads TGTGCCAGCAGCAACCAGACAGGGGGAGGCTACACCTTC.

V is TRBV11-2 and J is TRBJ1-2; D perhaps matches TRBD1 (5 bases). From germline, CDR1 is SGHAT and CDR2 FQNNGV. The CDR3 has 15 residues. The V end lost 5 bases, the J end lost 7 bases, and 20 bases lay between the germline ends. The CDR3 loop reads CASSPTGTYSGGYTF. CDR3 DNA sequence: TGTGCCAGCAGCCCTACCGGGACTTATAGCGGTGGCTACACCTTC.

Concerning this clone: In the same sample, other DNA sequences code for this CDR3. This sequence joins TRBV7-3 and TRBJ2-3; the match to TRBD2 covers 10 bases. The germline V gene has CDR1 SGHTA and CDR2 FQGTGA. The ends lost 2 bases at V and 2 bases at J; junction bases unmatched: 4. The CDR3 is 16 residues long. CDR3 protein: CASSLLAGAFTDTQYF. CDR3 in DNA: TGTGCCAGCAGCTTACTAGCGGGGGCCTTCACAGATACGCAGTATTTT.

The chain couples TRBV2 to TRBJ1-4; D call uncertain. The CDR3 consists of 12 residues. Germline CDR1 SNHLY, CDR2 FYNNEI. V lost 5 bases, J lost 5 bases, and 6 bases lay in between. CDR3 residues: CASSPENEKLFF. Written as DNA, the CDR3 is TGTGCCAGCAGTCCTGAGAATGAAAAACTGTTTTTT.

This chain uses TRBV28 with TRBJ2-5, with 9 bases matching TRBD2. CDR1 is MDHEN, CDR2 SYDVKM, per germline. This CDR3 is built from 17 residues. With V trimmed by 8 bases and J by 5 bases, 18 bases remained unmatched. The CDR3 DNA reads TGTGCCAGCTCCCTTGGCCCTAGCGGGATTTTCCGGGAGACCCAGTACTTC. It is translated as CASSLGPSGIFRETQYF.

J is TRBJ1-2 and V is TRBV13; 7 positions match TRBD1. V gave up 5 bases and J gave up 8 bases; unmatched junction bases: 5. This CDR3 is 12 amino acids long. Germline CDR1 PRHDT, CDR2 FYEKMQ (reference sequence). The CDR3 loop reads CASSNGQVGYTF. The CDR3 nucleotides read TGTGCCAGCAGCAACGGACAGGTCGGCTACACCTTC. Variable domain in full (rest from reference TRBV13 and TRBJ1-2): AAGVIQSPRHLIKEKRETATLKCYPIPRHDTVYWYQQGPGQDPQFLISFYEKMQSDKGSIPDRFSAQQFSDYHSELNMSSLELGDSALYFCASSNGQVGYTFGSGTRLTVV.

This CDR3 is CASSNAGTDEQYF. CDR3 DNA: TGCGCCAGCAGCAACGCCGGGACAGACGAGCAGTACTTC. The chain couples TRBV5-1 to TRBJ2-7, with 7 bases identical to TRBD1. The CDR3 has 13 residues. V was clipped by 4 bases and J by 5 bases; unmatched bases: 6. The V gene's germline CDR1 is SGHRS and CDR2 YFSETQ.

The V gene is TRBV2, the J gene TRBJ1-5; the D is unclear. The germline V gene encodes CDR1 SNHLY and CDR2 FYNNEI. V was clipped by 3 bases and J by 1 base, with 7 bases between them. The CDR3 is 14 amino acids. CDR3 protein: CASSEAESNQPQHF. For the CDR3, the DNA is TGTGCCAGCAGTGAGGCCGAAAGCAATCAGCCCCAGCATTTT.

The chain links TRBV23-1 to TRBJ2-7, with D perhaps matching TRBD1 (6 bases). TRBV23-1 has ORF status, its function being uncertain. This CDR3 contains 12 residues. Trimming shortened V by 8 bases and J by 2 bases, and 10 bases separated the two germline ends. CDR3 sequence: CASEKGAYEQYF. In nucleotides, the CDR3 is TGCGCCAGCGAAAAGGGGGCCTACGAGCAGTACTTC.

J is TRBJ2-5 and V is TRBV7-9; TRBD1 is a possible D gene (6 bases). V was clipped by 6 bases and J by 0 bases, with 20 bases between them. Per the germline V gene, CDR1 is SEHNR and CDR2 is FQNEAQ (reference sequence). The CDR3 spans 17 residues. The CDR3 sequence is CASRMGVRQGHQETQYF. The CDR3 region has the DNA TGTGCCAGCAGAATGGGGGTCCGCCAGGGGCACCAAGAGACCCAGTACTTC.

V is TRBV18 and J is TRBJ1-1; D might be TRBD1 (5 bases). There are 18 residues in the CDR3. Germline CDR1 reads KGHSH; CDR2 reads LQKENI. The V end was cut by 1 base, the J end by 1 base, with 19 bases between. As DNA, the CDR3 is TGTGCCAGCTCACCACGGGCAGCTGGGACTCTAAGGAACACTGAAGCTTTCTTT. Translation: CASSPRAAGTLRNTEAFF.

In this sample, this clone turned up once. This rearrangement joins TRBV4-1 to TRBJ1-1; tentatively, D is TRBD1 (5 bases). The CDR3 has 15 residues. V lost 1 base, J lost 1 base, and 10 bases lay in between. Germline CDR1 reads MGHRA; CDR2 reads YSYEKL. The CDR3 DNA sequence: TGCGCCAGCAGCCAAGCTGACAGAAAGAACACTGAAGCTTTCTTT. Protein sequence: CASSQADRKNTEAFF.

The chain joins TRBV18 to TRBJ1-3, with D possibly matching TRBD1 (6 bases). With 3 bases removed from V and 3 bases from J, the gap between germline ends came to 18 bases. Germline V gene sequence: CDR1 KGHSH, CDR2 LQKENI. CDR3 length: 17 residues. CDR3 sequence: CASSPVPPGAGGNTIYF. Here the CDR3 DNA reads TGTGCCAGCTCACCCGTCCCGCCAGGGGCCGGTGGAAACACCATATATTTT.

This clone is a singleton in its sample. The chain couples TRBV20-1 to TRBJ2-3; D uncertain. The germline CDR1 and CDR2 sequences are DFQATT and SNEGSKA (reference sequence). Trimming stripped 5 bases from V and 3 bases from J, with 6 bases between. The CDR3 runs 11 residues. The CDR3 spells CSAPSTDTQYF. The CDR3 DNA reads TGCAGTGCTCCGTCAACAGATACGCAGTATTTT.

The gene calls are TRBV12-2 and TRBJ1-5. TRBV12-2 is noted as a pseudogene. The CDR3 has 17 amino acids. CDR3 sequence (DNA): TGTGCAAGTCGCTTATGGTTTCGTAGTGGGGTTGATCAGCCCCAGCATTTT. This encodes CASRLWFRSGVDQPQHF.

CDR3 region: CASSLDPYRDGREKLFF. The CDR3 DNA reads TGTGCCAGCAGCTTAGATCCCTACAGGGATGGGCGCGAAAAACTGTTTTTT. This chain joins TRBV11-2 and TRBJ1-4; D might be TRBD1 (6 bases). V dropped 0 bases and J dropped 8 bases, with 19 bases sitting between them. The CDR3 spans 17 residues. Germline V gives CDR1 SGHAT, CDR2 FQNNGV.

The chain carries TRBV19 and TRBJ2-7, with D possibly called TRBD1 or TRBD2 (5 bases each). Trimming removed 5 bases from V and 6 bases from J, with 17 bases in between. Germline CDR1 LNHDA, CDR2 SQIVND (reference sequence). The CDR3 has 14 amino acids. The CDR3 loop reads CASSPPGTHPEQYF. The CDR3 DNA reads TGTGCCAGTAGTCCCCCCGGGACCCATCCCGAGCAGTACTTC.